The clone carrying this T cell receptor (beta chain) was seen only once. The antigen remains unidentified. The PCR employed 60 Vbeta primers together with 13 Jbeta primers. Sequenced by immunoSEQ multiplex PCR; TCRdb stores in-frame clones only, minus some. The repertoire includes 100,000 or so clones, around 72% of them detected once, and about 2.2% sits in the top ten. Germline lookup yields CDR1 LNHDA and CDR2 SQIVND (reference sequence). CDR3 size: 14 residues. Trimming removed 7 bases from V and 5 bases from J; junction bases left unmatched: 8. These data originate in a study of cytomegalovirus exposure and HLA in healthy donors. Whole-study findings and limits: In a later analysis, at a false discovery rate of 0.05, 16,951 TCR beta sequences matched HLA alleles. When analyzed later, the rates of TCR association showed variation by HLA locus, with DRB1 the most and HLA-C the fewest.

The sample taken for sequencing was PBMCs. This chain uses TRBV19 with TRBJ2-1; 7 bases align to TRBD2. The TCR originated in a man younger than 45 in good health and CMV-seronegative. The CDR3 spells CASTPKGRDNEQFF. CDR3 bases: TGTGCCAGTACCCCAAAGGGGAGGGACAATGAGCAGTTCTTC.